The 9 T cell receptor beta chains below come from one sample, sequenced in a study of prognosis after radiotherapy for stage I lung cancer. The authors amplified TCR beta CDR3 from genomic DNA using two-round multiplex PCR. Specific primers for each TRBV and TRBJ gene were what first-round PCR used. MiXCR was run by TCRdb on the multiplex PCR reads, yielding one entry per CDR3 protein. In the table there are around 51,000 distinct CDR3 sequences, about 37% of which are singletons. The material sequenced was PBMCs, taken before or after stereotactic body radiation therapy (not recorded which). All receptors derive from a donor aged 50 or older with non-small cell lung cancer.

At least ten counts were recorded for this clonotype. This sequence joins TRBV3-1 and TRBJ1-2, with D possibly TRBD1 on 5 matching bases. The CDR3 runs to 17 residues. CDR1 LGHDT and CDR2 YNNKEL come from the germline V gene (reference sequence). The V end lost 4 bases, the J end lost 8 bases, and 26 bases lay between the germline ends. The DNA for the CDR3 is TGTGCCAGCAGCCTTCGGACATCCCAAGGGGTTGTGCGGGGCTACACCTTC. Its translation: CASSLRTSQGVVRGYTF.

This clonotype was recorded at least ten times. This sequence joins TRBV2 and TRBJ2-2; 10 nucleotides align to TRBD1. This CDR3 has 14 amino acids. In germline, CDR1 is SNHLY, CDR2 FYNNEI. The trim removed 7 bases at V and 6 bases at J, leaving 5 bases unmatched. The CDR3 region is CASNDRGQAGELFF. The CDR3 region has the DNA TGTGCCAGCAATGACAGGGGGCAAGCCGGGGAGCTGTTTTTT.

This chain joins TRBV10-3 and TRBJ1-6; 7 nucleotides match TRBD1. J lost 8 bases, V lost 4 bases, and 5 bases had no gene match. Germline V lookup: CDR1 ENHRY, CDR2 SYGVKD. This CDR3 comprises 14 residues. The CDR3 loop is CAISAGGSYSPLHF. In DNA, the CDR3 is TGTGCCATCAGTGCAGGGGGTAGTTATTCACCCCTCCACTTT.

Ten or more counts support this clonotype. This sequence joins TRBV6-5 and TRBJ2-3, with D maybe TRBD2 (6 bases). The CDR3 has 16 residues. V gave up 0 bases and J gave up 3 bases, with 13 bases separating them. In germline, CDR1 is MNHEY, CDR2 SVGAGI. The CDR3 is CASSYSGGALTDTQYF. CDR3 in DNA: TGTGCCAGCAGTTACTCGGGCGGGGCCTTAACAGATACGCAGTATTTT.

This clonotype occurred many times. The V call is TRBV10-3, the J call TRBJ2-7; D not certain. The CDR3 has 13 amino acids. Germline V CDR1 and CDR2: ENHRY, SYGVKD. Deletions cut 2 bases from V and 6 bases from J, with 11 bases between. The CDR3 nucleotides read TGTGCCATCAGTGAGCTCCAGTGGAGCGAGCAGTACTTC. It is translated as CAISELQWSEQYF.

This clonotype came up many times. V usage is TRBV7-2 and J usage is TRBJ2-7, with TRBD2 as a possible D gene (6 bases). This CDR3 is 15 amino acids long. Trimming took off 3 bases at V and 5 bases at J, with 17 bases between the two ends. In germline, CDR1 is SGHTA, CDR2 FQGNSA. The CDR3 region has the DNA TGTGCCAGCAGCTTGCAAGCGGGCCAAGTCCACGAGCAGTACTTC. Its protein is CASSLQAGQVHEQYF. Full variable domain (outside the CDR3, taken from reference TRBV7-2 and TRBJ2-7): GAGVSQSPSNKVTEKGKDVELRCDPISGHTALYWYRQSLGQGLEFLIYFQGNSAPDKSGLPSDRFSAERTGGSVSTLTIQRTQQEDSAVYLCASSLQAGQVHEQYFGPGTRLTVT.

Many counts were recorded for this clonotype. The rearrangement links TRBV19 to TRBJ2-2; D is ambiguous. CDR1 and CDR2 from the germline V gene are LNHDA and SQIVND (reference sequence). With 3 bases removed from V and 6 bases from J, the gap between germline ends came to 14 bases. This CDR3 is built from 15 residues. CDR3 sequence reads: CASSISGRSAGELFF. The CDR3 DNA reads TGTGCCAGTAGTATTTCCGGGCGAAGTGCCGGGGAGCTGTTTTTT.

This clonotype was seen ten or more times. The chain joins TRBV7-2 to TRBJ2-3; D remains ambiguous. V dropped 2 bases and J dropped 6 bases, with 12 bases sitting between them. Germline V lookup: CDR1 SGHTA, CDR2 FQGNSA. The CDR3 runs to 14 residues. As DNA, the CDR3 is TGTGCCAGCAGCTTATCCGTGGGTGGCGATACGCAGTATTTT. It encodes CASSLSVGGDTQYF.

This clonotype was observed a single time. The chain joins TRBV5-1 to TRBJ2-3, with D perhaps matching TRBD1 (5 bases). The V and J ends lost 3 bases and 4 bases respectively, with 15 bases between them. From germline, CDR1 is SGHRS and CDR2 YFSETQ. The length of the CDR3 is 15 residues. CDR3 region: CASSYLGHSPDTQYF. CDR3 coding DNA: TGCGCCAGCAGCTACCTAGGACATTCCCCAGATACGCAGTATTTT. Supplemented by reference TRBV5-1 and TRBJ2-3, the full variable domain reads KAGVTQTPRYLIKTRGQQVTLSCSPISGHRSVSWYQQTPGQGLQFLFEYFSETQRNKGNFPGRFSGRQFSNSRSEMNVSTLELGDSALYLCASSYLGHSPDTQYFGPGTRLTVL.